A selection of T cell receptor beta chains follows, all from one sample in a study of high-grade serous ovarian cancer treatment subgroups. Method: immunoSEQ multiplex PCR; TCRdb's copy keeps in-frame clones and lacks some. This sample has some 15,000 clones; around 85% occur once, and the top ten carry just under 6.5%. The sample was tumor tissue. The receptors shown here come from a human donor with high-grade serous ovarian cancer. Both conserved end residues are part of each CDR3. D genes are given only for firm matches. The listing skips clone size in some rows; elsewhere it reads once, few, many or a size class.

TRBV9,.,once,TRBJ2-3,CASSVLGGTDTQYF,TGTGCCAGCAGCGTACTAGGGGGGACAGATACGCAGTATTTT
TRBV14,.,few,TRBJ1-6,CASSPDWGGSPLHF,TGTGCCAGCAGCCCAGATTGGGGGGGATCACCCCTCCACTTT
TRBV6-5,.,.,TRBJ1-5,CASSPSVPNQPQHF,TGTGCCAGCAGCCCGTCTGTACCGAATCAGCCCCAGCATTTT
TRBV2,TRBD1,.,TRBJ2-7,CASNPWTGGTQYF,TGTGCCAGCAATCCCTGGACAGGGGGAACGCAGTACTTC
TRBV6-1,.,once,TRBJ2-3,CASSEGAGVSTDTQYF,TGTGCCAGCAGTGAAGGGGCCGGGGTTAGCACAGATACGCAGTATTTT
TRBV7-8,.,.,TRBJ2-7,CASSLKGATYEQYF,TGTGCCAGCAGCTTGAAGGGCGCCACCTACGAGCAGTACTTC
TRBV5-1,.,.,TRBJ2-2,CASSWPINTGELFF,TGCGCCAGCAGCTGGCCTATTAACACCGGGGAGCTGTTTTTT
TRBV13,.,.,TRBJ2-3,CASSIGRATDTQYF,TGTGCCAGCAGCATTGGCCGGGCGACAGATACGCAGTATTTT
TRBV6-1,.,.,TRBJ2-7,CASSRGLYEQYF,TGTGCCAGCAGCCGCGGTCTCTACGAGCAGTACTTC
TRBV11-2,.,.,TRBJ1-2,CASSSERVINYGYTF,TGTGCCAGCAGCTCCGAACGAGTCATTAACTATGGCTACACCTTC
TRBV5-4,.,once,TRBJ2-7,CASSLGTVPYEQYF,TGTGCCAGCAGCCTGGGGACGGTACCCTACGAGCAGTACTTC
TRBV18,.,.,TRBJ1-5,CASSPISIMGLDQPQHF,TGTGCCAGCTCACCCATTAGTATTATGGGGTTGGATCAGCCCCAGCATTTT
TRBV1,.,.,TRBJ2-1,CTGSQDRLAGGSFTNEQFF,TGCACCGGCAGCCAAGATAGACTAGCGGGGGGGTCTTTTACCAATGAGCAGTTCTTC
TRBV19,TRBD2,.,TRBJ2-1,CASSVAAGTSNEQFF,TGTGCCAGTAGTGTAGCCGCCGGGACTAGCAATGAGCAGTTCTTC
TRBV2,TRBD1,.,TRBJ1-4,CASSHRDSPKGATNEKLFF,TGTGCCAGCAGCCATCGGGACAGCCCGAAGGGGGCAACTAATGAAAAACTGTTTTTT
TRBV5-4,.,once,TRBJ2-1,CASSPGWGANEQFF,TGTGCCAGCAGCCCCGGTTGGGGGGCCAATGAGCAGTTCTTC
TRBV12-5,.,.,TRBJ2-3,CASGGRSSGLVDTQYF,TGTGCTAGTGGGGGAAGAAGCTCGGGGCTTGTAGATACGCAGTATTTT
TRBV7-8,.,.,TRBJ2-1,CASSLGRGTYNEQFF,TGTGCCAGCAGCTTGGGTAGGGGCACCTACAATGAGCAGTTCTTC
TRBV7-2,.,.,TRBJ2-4,CASSSTPHREGNIQYF,TGTGCCAGCAGCTCAACACCACACAGGGAGGGGAACATTCAGTACTTC
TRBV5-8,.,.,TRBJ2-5,CASSPGTVEETQYF,TGTGCCAGCAGCCCCGGGACCGTTGAAGAGACCCAGTACTTC
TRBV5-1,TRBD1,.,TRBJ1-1,CASSLEQGRTEAFF,TGCGCCAGCAGCTTGGAACAGGGGAGAACTGAAGCTTTCTTT
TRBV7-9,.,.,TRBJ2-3,CASSPSRLTTDTQYF,TGTGCCAGCAGCCCCTCAAGGCTTACAACAGATACGCAGTATTTT
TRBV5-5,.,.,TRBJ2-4,CASSPARGTAQAKNIQYF,TGTGCCAGCAGCCCCGCCCGGGGGACAGCCCAAGCCAAAAACATTCAGTACTTC
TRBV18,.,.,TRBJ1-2,CASSPAAREGTNYGYTF,TGTGCCAGCTCACCAGCGGCCAGGGAGGGAACTAACTATGGCTACACCTTC
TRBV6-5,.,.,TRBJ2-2,CASSYFPGRGELFF,TGTGCCAGCAGTTATTTTCCGGGAAGGGGGGAGCTGTTTTTT
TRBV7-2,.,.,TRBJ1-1,CASSLARNTEAFF,TGTGCCAGCAGCTTGGCCCGGAACACTGAAGCTTTCTTT
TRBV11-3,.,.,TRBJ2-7,CASSSTQDSSEQYF,TGTGCCAGCAGCTCCACCCAGGACTCCTCCGAGCAGTACTTC
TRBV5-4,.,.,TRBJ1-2,CASSFPDRKHGYTF,TGTGCCAGCAGCTTCCCCGACAGAAAACATGGCTACACCTTC
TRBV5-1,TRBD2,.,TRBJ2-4,CASSFAGGQAAKNIQYF,TGCGCCAGCAGCTTTGCGGGGGGTCAGGCTGCCAAAAACATTCAGTACTTC
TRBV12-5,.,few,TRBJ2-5,CASGLDPTGTGETQYF,TGTGCTAGTGGTTTGGACCCCACCGGGACTGGAGAGACCCAGTACTTC
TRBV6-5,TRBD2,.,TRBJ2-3,CASSRGGFADTQYF,TGTGCCAGCAGCCGCGGGGGATTCGCAGATACGCAGTATTTT
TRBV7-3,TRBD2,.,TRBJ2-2,CASTSGGGTGELFF,TGTGCCAGCACATCTGGGGGGGGGACCGGGGAGCTGTTTTTT
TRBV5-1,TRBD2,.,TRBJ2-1,CASSLLGGGAFDEQFF,TGCGCCAGCAGCTTGCTGGGCGGGGGGGCCTTCGATGAGCAGTTCTTC
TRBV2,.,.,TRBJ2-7,CASSDVRSGQYF,TGTGCCAGCAGTGATGTTCGCTCTGGGCAGTACTTC
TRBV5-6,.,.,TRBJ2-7,CASSTRHYEQYF,TGTGCCAGCAGCACACGGCACTACGAGCAGTACTTC
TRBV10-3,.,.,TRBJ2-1,CAISDRGSSNEQFF,TGTGCCATCAGTGATCGGGGTAGCTCTAATGAGCAGTTCTTC
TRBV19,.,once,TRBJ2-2,CASSIVGRFSPNTGELFF,TGTGCCAGTAGTATTGTGGGACGCTTTTCCCCGAACACCGGGGAGCTGTTTTTT
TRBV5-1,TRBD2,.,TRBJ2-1,CASSLTASGGIYNEQFF,TGCGCCAGCAGCTTGACGGCTAGCGGGGGGATCTACAATGAGCAGTTCTTC
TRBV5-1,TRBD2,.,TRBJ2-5,CASSLTRLAEETQYF,TGCGCCAGCAGCTTGACCCGACTAGCGGAAGAGACCCAGTACTTC
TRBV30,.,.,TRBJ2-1,CAWGGSYNEQFF,TGTGCCTGGGGGGGTTCCTACAATGAGCAGTTCTTC
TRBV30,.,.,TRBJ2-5,CASAPSDQETQYF,TGTGCTTCAGCCCCTAGCGACCAAGAGACCCAGTACTTC
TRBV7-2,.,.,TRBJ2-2,CASSLPVTGELFF,TGTGCCAGCAGCTTACCGGTGACCGGGGAGCTGTTTTTT
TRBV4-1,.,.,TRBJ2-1,CASSQADSSYNEQFF,TGCGCCAGCAGCCAAGCGGACAGCTCCTACAATGAGCAGTTCTTC
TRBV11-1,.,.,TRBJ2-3,CASRFSYSTDTQYF,TGTGCCAGCCGCTTTAGCTATAGCACAGATACGCAGTATTTT
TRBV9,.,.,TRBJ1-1,CASSATKSGSTEAFF,TGTGCCAGCAGCGCGACCAAATCAGGGAGCACTGAAGCTTTCTTT
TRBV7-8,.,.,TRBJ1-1,CASSSYPRKGNTEAFF,TGTGCCAGCAGCTCCTATCCTCGGAAGGGGAACACTGAAGCTTTCTTT
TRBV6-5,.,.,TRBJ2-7,CASSYIGARTYEQYF,TGTGCCAGCAGCTATATCGGGGCCAGGACCTACGAGCAGTACTTC
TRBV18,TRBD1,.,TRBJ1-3,CASSLDRPPGNTIYF,TGTGCCAGCTCATTGGACAGGCCTCCTGGAAACACCATATATTTT
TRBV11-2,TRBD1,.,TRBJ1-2,CASSLGQGNGYTF,TGTGCCAGCAGCTTAGGACAGGGGAATGGCTACACCTTC
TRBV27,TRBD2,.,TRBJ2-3,CASSLGGGASGTQYF,TGTGCCAGCAGTTTAGGCGGGGGGGCGTCGGGTACGCAGTATTTT
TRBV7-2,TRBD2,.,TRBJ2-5,CASSLVGLAEETQYF,TGTGCCAGCAGCTTAGTTGGACTAGCGGAAGAGACCCAGTACTTC